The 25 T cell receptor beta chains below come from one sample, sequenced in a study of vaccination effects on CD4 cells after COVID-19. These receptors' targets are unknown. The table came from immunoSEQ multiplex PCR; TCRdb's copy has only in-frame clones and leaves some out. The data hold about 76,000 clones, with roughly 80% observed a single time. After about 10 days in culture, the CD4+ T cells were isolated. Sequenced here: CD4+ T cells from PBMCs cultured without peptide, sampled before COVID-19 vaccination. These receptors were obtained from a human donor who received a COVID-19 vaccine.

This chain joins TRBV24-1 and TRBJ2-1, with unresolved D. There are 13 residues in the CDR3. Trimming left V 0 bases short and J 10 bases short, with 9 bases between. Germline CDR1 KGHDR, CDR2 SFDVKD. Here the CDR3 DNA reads TGTGCCACCAGTGATTTGGCGCGGCGCGAGCAGTTCTTC. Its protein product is CATSDLARREQFF.

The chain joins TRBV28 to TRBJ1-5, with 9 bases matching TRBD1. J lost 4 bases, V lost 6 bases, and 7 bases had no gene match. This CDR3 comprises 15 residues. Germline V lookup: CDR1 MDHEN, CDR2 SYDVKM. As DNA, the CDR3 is TGTGCCAGCAGACTAGGACAGGGGAGGAATCAGCCCCAGCATTTT. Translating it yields CASRLGQGRNQPQHF.

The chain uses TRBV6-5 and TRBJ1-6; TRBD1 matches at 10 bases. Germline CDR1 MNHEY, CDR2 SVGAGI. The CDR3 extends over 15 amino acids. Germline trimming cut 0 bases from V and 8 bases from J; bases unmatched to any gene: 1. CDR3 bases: TGTGCCAGCAGTTACTCCGGGACAGGGGATTCACCCCTCCACTTT. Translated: CASSYSGTGDSPLHF.

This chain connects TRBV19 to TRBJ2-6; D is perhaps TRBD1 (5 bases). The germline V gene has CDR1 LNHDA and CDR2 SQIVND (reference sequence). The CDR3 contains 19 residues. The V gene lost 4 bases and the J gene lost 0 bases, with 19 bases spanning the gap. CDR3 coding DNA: TGTGCCAGTAGTACCTTGCGGACATCCGGCGGCTCTGGGGCCAACGTCCTGACTTTC. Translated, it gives CASSTLRTSGGSGANVLTF.

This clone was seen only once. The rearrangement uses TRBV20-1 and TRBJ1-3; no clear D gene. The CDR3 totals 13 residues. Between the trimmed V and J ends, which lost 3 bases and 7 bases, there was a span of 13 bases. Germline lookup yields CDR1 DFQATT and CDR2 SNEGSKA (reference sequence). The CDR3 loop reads CSASLGVGNTIYF. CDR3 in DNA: TGCAGTGCTAGTCTGGGAGTGGGGAACACCATATATTTT.

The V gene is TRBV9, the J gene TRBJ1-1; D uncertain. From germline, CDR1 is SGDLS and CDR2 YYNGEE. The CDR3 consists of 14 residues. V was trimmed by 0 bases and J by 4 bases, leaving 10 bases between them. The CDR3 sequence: CASSVVPGSTEAFF. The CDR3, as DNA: TGTGCCAGCAGCGTAGTGCCGGGGAGCACTGAAGCTTTCTTT.

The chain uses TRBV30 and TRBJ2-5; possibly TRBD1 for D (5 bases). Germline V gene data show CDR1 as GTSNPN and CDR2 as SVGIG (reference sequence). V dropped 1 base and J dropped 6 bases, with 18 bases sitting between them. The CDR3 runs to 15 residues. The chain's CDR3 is CAWSGGLLPGQTQYF. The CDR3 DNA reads TGTGCCTGGAGTGGGGGCCTCCTCCCCGGTCAGACCCAGTACTTC.

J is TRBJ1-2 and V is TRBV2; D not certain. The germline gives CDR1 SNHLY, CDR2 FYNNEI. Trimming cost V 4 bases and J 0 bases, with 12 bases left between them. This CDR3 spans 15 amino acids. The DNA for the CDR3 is TGTGCCAGCAGTGCCGGACGGTCAGCTAACTATGGCTACACCTTC. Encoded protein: CASSAGRSANYGYTF.

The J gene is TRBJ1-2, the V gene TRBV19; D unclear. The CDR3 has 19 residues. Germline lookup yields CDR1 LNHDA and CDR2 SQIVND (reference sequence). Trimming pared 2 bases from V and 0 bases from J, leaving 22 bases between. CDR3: CASSISPVRTGLANYGYTF. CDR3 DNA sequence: TGTGCCAGTAGTATAAGCCCCGTCAGGACCGGACTAGCTAACTATGGCTACACCTTC.

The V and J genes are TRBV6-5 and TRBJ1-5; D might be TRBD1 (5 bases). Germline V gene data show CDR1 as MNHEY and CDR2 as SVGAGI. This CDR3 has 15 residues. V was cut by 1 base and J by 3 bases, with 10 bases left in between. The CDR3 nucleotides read TGTGCCAGCAGTTACTTGGGAGGGGCCAATCAGCCCCAGCATTTT. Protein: CASSYLGGANQPQHF.

DNA for the CDR3: TGTGCCAGCAGCGAAGACCCCATTGGCGAGACCCAGTACTTC. Residues: CASSEDPIGETQYF. This chain connects TRBV9 to TRBJ2-5; D call uncertain. This CDR3 spans 14 amino acids. The V and J ends lost 3 bases and 5 bases respectively, with 14 bases between them. The V gene's germline CDR1 is SGDLS and CDR2 YYNGEE.

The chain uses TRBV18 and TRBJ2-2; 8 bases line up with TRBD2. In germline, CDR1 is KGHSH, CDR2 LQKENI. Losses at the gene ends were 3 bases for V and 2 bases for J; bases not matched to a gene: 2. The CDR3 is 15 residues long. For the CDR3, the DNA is TGTGCCAGCTCACCCAGGACTAGCAACACCGGGGAGCTGTTTTTT. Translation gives CASSPRTSNTGELFF. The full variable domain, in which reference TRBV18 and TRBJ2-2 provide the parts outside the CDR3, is NAGVMQNPRHLVRRRGQEARLRCSPMKGHSHVYWYRQLPEEGLKFMVYLQKENIIDESGMPKERFSAEFPKEGPSILRIQQVVRGDSAAYFCASSPRTSNTGELFFGEGSRLTVL.

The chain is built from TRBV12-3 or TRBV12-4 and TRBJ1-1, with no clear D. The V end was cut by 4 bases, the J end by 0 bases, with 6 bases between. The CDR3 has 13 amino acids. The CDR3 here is CASSSSMNTEAFF. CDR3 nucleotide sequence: TGTGCCAGCAGTTCCAGCATGAACACTGAAGCTTTCTTT.

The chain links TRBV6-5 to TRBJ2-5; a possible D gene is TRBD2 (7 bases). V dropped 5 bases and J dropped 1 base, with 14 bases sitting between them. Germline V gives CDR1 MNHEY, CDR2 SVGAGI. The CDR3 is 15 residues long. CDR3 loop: CASSRNGGPQETQYF. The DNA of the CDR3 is TGTGCCAGCAGTAGGAACGGGGGGCCCCAAGAGACCCAGTACTTC.

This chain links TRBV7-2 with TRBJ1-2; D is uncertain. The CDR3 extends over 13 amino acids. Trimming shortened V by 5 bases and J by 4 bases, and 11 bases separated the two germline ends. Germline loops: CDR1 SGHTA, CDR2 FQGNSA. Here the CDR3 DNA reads TGTGCCAGCAGCCCAGGACCGACCTATGGCTACACCTTC. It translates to CASSPGPTYGYTF.

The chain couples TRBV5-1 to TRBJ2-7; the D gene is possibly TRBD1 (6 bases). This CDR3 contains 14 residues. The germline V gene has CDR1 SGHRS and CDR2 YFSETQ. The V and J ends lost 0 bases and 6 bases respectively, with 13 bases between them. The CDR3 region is CASSLGQGNGEQYV. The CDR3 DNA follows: TGCGCCAGCAGCTTGGGGCAGGGGAACGGCGAGCAGTACGTC.

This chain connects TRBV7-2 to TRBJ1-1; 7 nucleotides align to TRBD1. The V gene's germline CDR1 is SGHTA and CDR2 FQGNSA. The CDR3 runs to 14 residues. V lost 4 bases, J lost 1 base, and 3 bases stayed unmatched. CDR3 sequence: CASSYWTGNTEAFF. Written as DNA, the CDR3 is TGTGCCAGCAGCTACTGGACAGGGAACACTGAAGCTTTCTTT.

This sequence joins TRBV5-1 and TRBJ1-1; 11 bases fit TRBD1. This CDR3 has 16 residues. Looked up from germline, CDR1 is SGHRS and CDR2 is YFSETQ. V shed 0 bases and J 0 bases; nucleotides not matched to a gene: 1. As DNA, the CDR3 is TGCGCCAGCAGCTTGGGGACAGGGGGCATGAACACTGAAGCTTTCTTT. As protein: CASSLGTGGMNTEAFF.

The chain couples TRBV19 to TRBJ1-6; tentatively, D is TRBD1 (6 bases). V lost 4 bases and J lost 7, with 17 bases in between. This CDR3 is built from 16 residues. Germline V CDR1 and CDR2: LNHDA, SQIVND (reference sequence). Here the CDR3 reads CASSTDDRFSNSPLHF. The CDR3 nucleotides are TGTGCCAGTAGTACCGATGACAGGTTTTCAAATTCACCCCTCCACTTT.

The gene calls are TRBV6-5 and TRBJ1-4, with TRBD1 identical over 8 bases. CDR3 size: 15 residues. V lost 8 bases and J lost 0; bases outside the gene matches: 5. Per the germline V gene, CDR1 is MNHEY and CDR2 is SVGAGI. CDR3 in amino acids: CASGTGTSTNEKLFF. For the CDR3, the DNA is TGTGCCAGCGGGACAGGCACCTCAACTAATGAAAAACTGTTTTTT.

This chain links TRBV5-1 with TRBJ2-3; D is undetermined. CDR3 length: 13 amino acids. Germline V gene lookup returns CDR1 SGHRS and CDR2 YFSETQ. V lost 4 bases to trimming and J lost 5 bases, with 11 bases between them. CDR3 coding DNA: TGCGCCAGCAGCAGGGCGCTGAGAGATACGCAGTATTTT. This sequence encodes CASSRALRDTQYF.

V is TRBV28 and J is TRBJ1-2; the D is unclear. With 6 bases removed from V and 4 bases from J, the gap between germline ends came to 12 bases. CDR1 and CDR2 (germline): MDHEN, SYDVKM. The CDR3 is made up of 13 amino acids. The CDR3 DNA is TGTGCCAGCAGGACCGGGCAGCTCTATGGCTACACCTTC. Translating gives CASRTGQLYGYTF.

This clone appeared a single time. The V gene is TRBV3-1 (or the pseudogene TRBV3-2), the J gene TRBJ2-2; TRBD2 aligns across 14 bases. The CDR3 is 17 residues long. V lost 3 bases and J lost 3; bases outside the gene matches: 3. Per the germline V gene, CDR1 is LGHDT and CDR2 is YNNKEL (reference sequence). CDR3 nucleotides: TGTGCCAGCAGCCAGCCGGGACTAGCGGGGGACACCGGGGAGCTGTTTTTT. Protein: CASSQPGLAGDTGELFF.

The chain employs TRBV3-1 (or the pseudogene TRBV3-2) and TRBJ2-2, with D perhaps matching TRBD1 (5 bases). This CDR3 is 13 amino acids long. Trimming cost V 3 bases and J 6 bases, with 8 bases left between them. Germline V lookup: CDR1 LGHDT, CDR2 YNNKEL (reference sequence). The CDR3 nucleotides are TGTGCCAGCAGCCAGAAGGGGCCCGGGGAGCTGTTTTTT. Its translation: CASSQKGPGELFF.

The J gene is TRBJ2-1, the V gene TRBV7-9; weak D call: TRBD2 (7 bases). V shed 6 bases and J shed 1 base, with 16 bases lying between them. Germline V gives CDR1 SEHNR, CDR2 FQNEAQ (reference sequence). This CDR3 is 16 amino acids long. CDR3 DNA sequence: TGTGCCAGCAGGAAAGGGGGGGCGAGTTCCTACAATGAGCAGTTCTTC. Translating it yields CASRKGGASSYNEQFF. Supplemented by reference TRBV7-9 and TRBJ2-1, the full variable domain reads DTGVSQNPRHKITKRGQNVTFRCDPISEHNRLYWYRQTLGQGPEFLTYFQNEAQLEKSRLLSDRFSAERPKGSFSTLEIQRTEQGDSAMYLCASRKGGASSYNEQFFGPGTRLTVL.